The clone carrying this T cell receptor beta chain has at least ten counts. The data derive from a study of regulatory T cells in long-lasting Graves disease. For the study at large: Graves' patients who were just diagnosed had used antithyroid drugs for under 3 months.

V was shortened by 6 bases and J by 3 bases, with 11 bases between the two germline ends. The germline V gene has CDR1 MGHDK and CDR2 SYGVNS. CDR3 size: 13 residues. Time point in this sample: newly diagnosed GD, antithyroid drugs for less than 3 months. RNA from PBMCs was the source of the TCR library. Building the TCR beta libraries relied on iRepertoire HTBI primers, and CDR3 regions underwent Arm-PCR. TCRdb used MiXCR to reprocess the multiplex PCR reads, holding one entry per CDR3 protein. This sample has approximately 560,000 distinct CDR3 sequences, with around 16% found just once. The data were also submitted as part of a second study, on T cells in Graves' hyperthyroidism and ophthalmopathy.

This sample comprised peripheral blood mononuclear cells (PBMCs), obtained at new diagnosis, from a patient treated with antithyroid drugs. The chain employs TRBV25-1 and TRBJ2-5, with a weak D call TRBD2 (5 bases). The receptor was derived from a man aged 18-30 years with Graves disease. This CDR3 reads CASRQAGEETQYF. CDR3 nucleotide sequence: TGTGCCAGCAGGCAAGCCGGGGAAGAGACCCAGTACTTC.